Following are 31 T cell receptor beta chains from one sample sequenced in a study of vaccination effects on CD4 cells after COVID-19. Their target antigens are unknown. Assay used: immunoSEQ multiplex PCR; TCRdb lists only in-frame clones, some missing. Seen here are approximately 74,000 clones, around 74% observed once, and the top ten hold around 2.9%. ViraFEST assay sequencing came after antigen-specific CD4+ T cells were expanded with viral peptide pools. Culturing for nine to ten days preceded CD4+ T cell isolation. Having tested negative for nucleocapsid antibodies, the vaccine recipients showed no prior SARS-CoV-2 infection. The sequencing used CD4+ T cells from PBMCs cultured with HCoV-NL63 spike peptides, collected before COVID-19 vaccination. The receptors were gathered from a human donor who received a COVID-19 vaccine.

This clone occurred a few times. The chain is built from TRBV6-5 and TRBJ1-2; 7 nucleotides agree with TRBD1. The V gene end was trimmed by 7 bases and the J gene end by 4 bases; junction bases not matched to a gene: 9. The CDR3 is 14 residues long. The V gene's germline CDR1 is MNHEY and CDR2 SVGAGI. This CDR3 reads CASIPNSGGYGYTF. CDR3 coding DNA: TGTGCCAGCATACCCAACTCAGGGGGCTATGGCTACACCTTC.

V usage is TRBV7-9 and J usage is TRBJ1-1; D is unclear. Germline loops: CDR1 SEHNR, CDR2 FQNEAQ (reference sequence). The CDR3 has 14 amino acids. Trimming pared 3 bases from V and 1 base from J, leaving 9 bases between. This chain's CDR3 is CASSFGGANTEAFF. CDR3 coding DNA: TGTGCCAGCAGCTTTGGAGGAGCGAACACTGAAGCTTTCTTT.

The J gene is TRBJ2-2, the V gene TRBV5-8; 11 bases fit TRBD1. J was trimmed by 6 bases and V by 2 bases; bases with no gene match: 3. Germline V gives CDR1 SGHTS, CDR2 YDEGEE. CDR3 size: 15 residues. CDR3 sequence reads: CASSFLGQGAGELFF. CDR3 DNA: TGTGCCAGCAGCTTCCTGGGACAGGGGGCCGGGGAGCTGTTTTTT.

The chain is built from TRBV4-1 and TRBJ2-1; D may match TRBD1 or TRBD2 (5 bases each). Germline loops: CDR1 MGHRA, CDR2 YSYEKL. The CDR3 is 17 amino acids. The ends were cut back, 2 bases at V and 8 bases at J, with 22 bases in the middle. The CDR3 protein is CASSQLWGSHFSYEQFF. CDR3 bases: TGCGCCAGCAGCCAATTGTGGGGGAGTCATTTTTCATATGAGCAGTTCTTC.

The CDR3 DNA reads as TGCGCCAGCAGCTTTACATCGGGACATAAGAATGAAAAACTGTTTTTT. It is translated as CASSFTSGHKNEKLFF. This sequence joins TRBV5-1 and TRBJ1-4; weak D call: TRBD1 (6 bases). The germline gives CDR1 SGHRS, CDR2 YFSETQ. The CDR3 is made up of 16 amino acids. V lost 2 bases to trimming and J lost 5 bases, with 16 bases between them.

V is TRBV5-4 and J is TRBJ2-3, with 14 bases fitting TRBD2. CDR3 size: 16 residues. V was clipped by 2 bases and J by 5 bases; unmatched bases: 4. Per the germline V gene, CDR1 is SGHNT and CDR2 is YYREEE (reference sequence). CDR3 residues: CASSFRLAGGIDTQYF. In DNA, the CDR3 is TGTGCCAGCAGCTTCAGACTAGCGGGGGGGATAGATACGCAGTATTTT.

The count of this clone is one. The chain employs TRBV19 and TRBJ1-2; D is undetermined. Germline V lookup: CDR1 LNHDA, CDR2 SQIVND (reference sequence). With 3 bases removed from V and 3 bases from J, the gap between germline ends came to 5 bases. CDR3 length: 12 amino acids. The CDR3 DNA follows: TGTGCCAGTAGTATCTCGGACTATGGCTACACCTTC. This codes for CASSISDYGYTF.

This chain links TRBV7-8 with TRBJ1-2; D is ambiguous. With 1 base removed from V and 2 bases from J, the gap between germline ends came to 8 bases. CDR1 and CDR2 (germline): SGHVS, FQNEAQ. This CDR3 comprises 14 residues. The CDR3, as DNA: TGTGCCAGCAGCTTAGGTCCAGCGAACTATGGCTACACCTTC. Its translation: CASSLGPANYGYTF.

V usage is TRBV2 and J usage is TRBJ1-1; D ambiguous. Germline V CDR1 and CDR2: SNHLY, FYNNEI. V dropped 1 base and J dropped 10 bases, with 13 bases sitting between them. The CDR3 has 13 residues. The CDR3 reads CASSEEAVMGAFF. DNA for the CDR3: TGTGCCAGCAGTGAAGAGGCTGTGATGGGAGCTTTCTTT.

V is TRBV19 and J is TRBJ2-2; D is perhaps TRBD1 (6 bases). CDR1 is LNHDA, CDR2 SQIVND, per germline (reference sequence). This CDR3 region has 14 residues. With 5 bases removed from V and 3 bases from J, the gap between germline ends came to 10 bases. The CDR3 DNA follows: TGTGCCAGTAGTCGAAAGGGGGACACCGGGGAGCTGTTTTTT. Its translation: CASSRKGDTGELFF.

The V and J genes are TRBV28 and TRBJ1-2; tentative D call: TRBD1 (6 bases). This CDR3 spans 16 amino acids. Trimming took off 6 bases at V and 0 bases at J, with 17 bases between the two ends. Germline loops: CDR1 MDHEN, CDR2 SYDVKM. CDR3: CASRYPTGTSNYGYTF. The CDR3 nucleotides read TGTGCCAGCAGATACCCAACAGGGACCTCTAACTATGGCTACACCTTC.

Concerning this clone itself: A junction end diverges from the germline sequence, so it may reflect a read error. J is TRBJ1-4 and V is TRBV6-5; a weak D match, TRBD1 (5 bases). The CDR3 is 15 residues long. Germline loops: CDR1 MNHEY, CDR2 SVGAGI. CDR3 sequence reads: CASRYSGGVNEKLFF. CDR3 sequence (DNA): TGTGCCAGCAGATACTCCGGGGGAGTTAATGAAAAACTGTTTTTT.

The count of this clone is one. The genes are TRBV5-8 and TRBJ2-5; 7 positions match TRBD1. With V trimmed by 0 bases and J by 4 bases, 3 bases remained unmatched. Germline V gene lookup returns CDR1 SGHTS and CDR2 YDEGEE. The CDR3 totals 14 residues. The CDR3 loop is CASSLEGALETQYF. The CDR3 DNA reads TGTGCCAGCAGCTTGGAGGGGGCACTAGAGACCCAGTACTTC.

The gene calls are TRBV6-6 and TRBJ1-5; TRBD1 might be the D (5 bases). CDR3 length: 14 residues. V was cut by 2 bases and J by 4 bases, with 9 bases left in between. Germline CDR1 reads MNHNY; CDR2 reads SVGAGI (reference sequence). CDR3 amino acids: CASSYPRDNQPQHF. In nucleotides, the CDR3 is TGTGCCAGCAGTTACCCCAGGGATAATCAGCCCCAGCATTTT.

This clone has only one observation. The V and J genes are TRBV28 and TRBJ1-2, with D maybe TRBD1 (5 bases). The CDR3 sequence is 15 residues long. Germline CDR1 MDHEN, CDR2 SYDVKM. V lost 3 bases and J 2 bases, leaving 13 bases between the germline ends. This chain's CDR3 is CASSFPPGQNYGYTF. For the CDR3, the DNA is TGTGCCAGCAGTTTCCCCCCAGGGCAGAACTATGGCTACACCTTC.

CDR3 coding DNA: TGTGCCAGCGCTACTGCTAGCGGGGGGACGAGGGAGCTGTTTTTT. It is translated as CASATASGGTRELFF. The chain is built from TRBV6-5 and TRBJ2-2; 11 bases are shared with TRBD2. Germline lookup yields CDR1 MNHEY and CDR2 SVGAGI. The CDR3 length is 15 residues. V lost 8 bases to trimming and J lost 9 bases; unmatched junction nucleotides: 11.

The J gene is TRBJ2-7, the V gene TRBV18; D remains ambiguous. Trimming pared 6 bases from V and 4 bases from J, leaving 16 bases between. Germline V CDR1 and CDR2: KGHSH, LQKENI. CDR3 length: 14 amino acids. The CDR3 loop is CASSLGPDRYEQYV. Here the CDR3 DNA reads TGTGCCAGCTCTCTCGGACCTGATAGGTACGAGCAGTACGTC.

DNA of the CDR3: TGTGCCAGCAGGGGCCTCGTGAGCGGGGAGCTGTTTTTT. This encodes CASRGLVSGELFF. This chain connects TRBV6-6 to TRBJ2-2; no definite D call. Germline values: CDR1 MNHNY, CDR2 SVGAGI (reference sequence). Trimming cost V 6 bases and J 7 bases, with 12 bases left between them. The CDR3 consists of 13 residues.

For this clone: Its ends do not fully match the called genes, so a read error is possible. The chain uses TRBV7-2 and TRBJ2-1; D is tentatively TRBD1 or TRBD2 (5 bases each). Germline CDR1 and CDR2: SGHTA and FQGNSA. This CDR3 comprises 14 residues. In nucleotides, the CDR3 is TGTGCCAGCAGCTTTACCGGGACGGACAATGGGCAGTTCTTC. Its protein is CASSFTGTDNGQFF. Variable domain in full (rest from reference TRBV7-2 and TRBJ2-1): GAGVSQSPSNKVTEKGKDVELRCDPISGHTALYWYRQSLGQGLEFLIYFQGNSAPDKSGLPSDRFSAERTGGSVSTLTIQRTQQEDSAVYLCASSFTGTDNGQFFGPGTRLTVL.

The gene calls are TRBV7-2 and TRBJ2-2; possibly TRBD1 for D (6 bases). The CDR3 has 17 amino acids. Trimming shortened V by 5 bases and J by 2 bases, and 18 bases separated the two germline ends. CDR1 is SGHTA, CDR2 FQGNSA, per germline. The CDR3 loop reads CASSPDGTNVNTGELFF. The CDR3 region has the DNA TGTGCCAGCAGCCCAGATGGGACAAACGTAAACACCGGGGAGCTGTTTTTT.

J is TRBJ1-2 and V is TRBV3-1 (or the pseudogene TRBV3-2); the match to TRBD1 covers 7 bases. This CDR3 is 15 amino acids long. CDR1 and CDR2 from the germline V gene are LGHDT and YNNKEL (reference sequence). V lost 5 bases and J lost 7; bases outside the gene matches: 13. The CDR3 sequence: CASSALDRSVGGYTF. The DNA for the CDR3 is TGTGCCAGCAGCGCCCTGGACAGGTCAGTCGGTGGCTACACCTTC.

This chain joins TRBV11-2 and TRBJ2-2; D possibly corresponds to TRBD1 (6 bases). The CDR3 sequence is 15 residues long. The germline CDR1 and CDR2 sequences are SGHAT and FQNNGV. Between the trimmed V and J ends, which lost 1 base and 6 bases, there was a span of 12 bases. As DNA, the CDR3 is TGTGCCAGCAGCTTAGTCAGGGGTAGTGCCGGGGAGCTGTTTTTT. As protein: CASSLVRGSAGELFF.

The chain uses TRBV21-1 and TRBJ2-7; the table's D call of TRBD1 was not tested on the DNA. TRBV21-1 is listed as a pseudogene. There are 15 residues in the CDR3. The CDR3 DNA is TGTGCCAGTCGATTTGGGGCCCACCTACCTTACGAGCAGTACGTC. This encodes CASRFGAHLPYEQYV.

The chain couples TRBV28 to TRBJ2-1; D remains ambiguous. The length of the CDR3 is 15 residues. Germline assignment: CDR1 MDHEN and CDR2 SYDVKM. With 4 bases removed from V and 1 base from J, the gap between germline ends came to 11 bases. The CDR3 DNA reads as TGTGCCAGCAGTTCAACGACGAGTTCCTACAATGAGCAGTTCTTC. Its translation: CASSSTTSSYNEQFF.

Only a few counts were recorded for this clone. The junction departs from germline at one end; a sequencing error may be responsible. This chain connects TRBV4-1 to TRBJ1-1, with 11 nucleotides matching TRBD1. The CDR3 consists of 11 residues. The V gene's germline CDR1 is MGHRA and CDR2 YSYEKL. The DNA for the CDR3 is TGCGCCAGCAGCCAAGGGGGGACAGGGGGCTTT. Residues: CASSQGGTGGF.

In the case of this clone: The limits of the CDR3 on the DNA are not certain, so only TCRdb's listed CDR3 is given. The V and J genes are TRBV2 and TRBJ1-6. The length of the CDR3 is 16 amino acids, counting both ends. Germline V lookup: CDR1 SNHLY, CDR2 FYNNEI. The CDR3 protein is CASSEIRFGGNSPLHF.

The V call is TRBV7-9, the J call TRBJ1-5; D call uncertain. Per germline, CDR1 SEHNR and CDR2 FQNEAQ (reference sequence). The CDR3 loop spans 14 amino acids. The ends were cut back, 2 bases at V and 5 bases at J, with 10 bases in the middle. Here the CDR3 DNA reads TGTGCCAGCAGCTTATCTGGCGGGTATCAGCCCCAGCATTTT. Protein product: CASSLSGGYQPQHF.

This clone occurred a few times. J is TRBJ2-7 and V is TRBV6-6; weak D call: TRBD1 (7 bases). Germline CDR1 is MNHNY and CDR2 is SVGAGI (reference sequence). The V end lost 2 bases, the J end lost 1 base, and 12 bases lay between the germline ends. The CDR3 covers 15 residues. CDR3: CASSYETGRSYEQYV. The CDR3 DNA reads as TGTGCCAGCAGTTACGAGACAGGGAGGTCCTACGAGCAGTACGTC.

This chain uses TRBV19 with TRBJ1-2, with D unclear. The V gene lost 0 bases and the J gene lost 1 base, with 12 bases spanning the gap. This CDR3 contains 16 residues. Germline lookup yields CDR1 LNHDA and CDR2 SQIVND (reference sequence). CDR3 region: CASSIDLRAFNYGYTF. Written as DNA, the CDR3 is TGTGCCAGTAGTATAGATCTGAGGGCTTTTAACTATGGCTACACCTTC.

The chain couples TRBV7-7 to TRBJ2-7; 10 bases match TRBD1. The CDR3 totals 15 residues. V was pared by 5 bases and J by 2 bases, with 6 bases of the junction left unmatched. Germline lookup yields CDR1 SSHAT and CDR2 FNYEAQ (reference sequence). For the CDR3, the DNA is TGTGCCAGCAGCCCCTCCGGACAGGGGGCCTACGAGCAGTACGTC. Its translation: CASSPSGQGAYEQYV.

The chain joins TRBV18 to TRBJ2-6; D tentatively fits TRBD1 or TRBD2 (5 bases each). The germline V gene has CDR1 KGHSH and CDR2 LQKENI. The germline V and J ends were trimmed by 3 bases and 2 bases, with 8 bases remaining between them. This CDR3 is 15 amino acids long. The CDR3 is CASSPGGAGANVLTF. The DNA for the CDR3 is TGTGCCAGCTCACCTGGGGGAGCTGGGGCCAACGTCCTGACTTTC.